The sequence of this T cell receptor (beta chain) was determined in a study of blood T cell repertoires in COVID-19. This clone was seen just once. The data were produced by immunoSEQ multiplex PCR, yet TCRdb's version contains in-frame clones alone and is incomplete. The sample includes approximately 80,000 clones, 88% of them seen just once. Deletions cut 3 bases from V and 2 bases from J, with 11 bases between. This CDR3 is built from 14 residues. The germline gives CDR1 KGHSH, CDR2 LQKENI. The receptor comes from a human donor in a cohort sampled during active COVID-19. The genes are TRBV18 and TRBJ2-7, with D possibly being TRBD2 (6 bases). Sequencing was done on a sample of peripheral blood. The CDR3: CASSPPGTPYEQYF. CDR3 bases: TGTGCCAGCTCACCGCCCGGGACTCCCTACGAGCAGTACTTC.